Listed here are 23 T cell receptor beta chains from one sample, sequenced in a study of memory CD4+ T cells and cytomegalovirus serostatus. The sort gate was single viable CD3+CD4+CD8-CD45RO+ cells for memory CD4+ T cells. TCRdb's table, derived via immunoSEQ multiplex PCR, lists solely in-frame clones and lacks some. Of about 56,000 clones listed, over 80% are singletons. Material for sequencing was memory CD4+ T cells from blood. These receptors all stem from an adult in good health and CMV-seronegative.

V is TRBV7-9 and J is TRBJ1-2, with a possible D match to TRBD1 (5 bases). V was shortened by 0 bases and J by 8 bases, with 19 bases between the two germline ends. CDR1 and CDR2 (germline): SEHNR, FQNEAQ (reference sequence). The CDR3 length is 16 residues. CDR3 nucleotides: TGTGCCAGCAGCTTAGCGGGAGCTTTAGGCTGGGGGGGCTACACCTTC. Residues: CASSLAGALGWGGYTF.

This sequence joins TRBV30 and TRBJ1-2; no definite D call. In germline, CDR1 is GTSNPN, CDR2 SVGIG (reference sequence). CDR3 size: 13 residues. Trimming cost V 0 bases and J 5 bases, with 10 bases left between them. The CDR3 reads CAWSVGRMYGYTF. The CDR3 nucleotides are TGTGCCTGGAGTGTCGGCAGGATGTATGGCTACACCTTC.

This clone was detected once. This rearrangement joins TRBV10-3 to TRBJ2-2; D assignment may be TRBD1 or TRBD2 (7 bases each). V was shortened by 4 bases and J by 11 bases, with 14 bases between the two germline ends. The CDR3 has 13 residues. Germline assignment: CDR1 ENHRY and CDR2 SYGVKD. CDR3 sequence reads: CAISGGGGGELFF. The CDR3 nucleotides read TGTGCCATCAGTGGGGGAGGGGGCGGAGAGCTGTTTTTT.

The CDR3 protein is CASSAERGSNTDTQYF. The CDR3 DNA follows: TGCGCCAGCAGCGCCGAGCGGGGGTCTAACACAGATACGCAGTATTTT. This chain uses TRBV4-1 with TRBJ2-3, with 8 bases that match TRBD2. Trimming cost V 5 bases and J 2 bases; bases outside gene matches: 9. CDR1 is MGHRA and CDR2 is YSYEKL in the germline V gene. CDR3 length: 16 amino acids.

With regard to this clone: Different DNA sequences within this sample yield the same CDR3. The chain is built from TRBV6-1 and TRBJ1-5; D is unresolved. Germline CDR1 reads MNHNS; CDR2 reads SASEGT. CDR3 length: 14 amino acids. Trimming took 2 bases from V and 7 from J, leaving 12 bases between them. For the CDR3, the DNA is TGTGCCAGCAGTGAAAGGGCAGGTGGACAGCCCCAGCATTTT. This sequence encodes CASSERAGGQPQHF.

A single count supports this clone. J is TRBJ1-6 and V is TRBV30; no clear D gene. The germline V gene has CDR1 GTSNPN and CDR2 SVGIG (reference sequence). The CDR3 loop spans 14 amino acids. The ends were cut back, 0 bases at V and 5 bases at J, with 8 bases in the middle. CDR3 protein: CAWSVLTDNSPLHF. CDR3 DNA: TGTGCCTGGAGTGTACTAACTGATAATTCACCCCTCCACTTT. The full variable domain, completed using reference TRBV30 and TRBJ1-6, is SQTIHQWPATLVQPVGSPLSLECTVEGTSNPNLYWYRQAAGRGLQLLFYSVGIGQISSEVPQNLSASRPQDRQFILSSKKLLLSDSGFYLCAWSVLTDNSPLHFGNGTRLTVT.

CDR3: CASSNPRRGNTEAFF. The CDR3 bases are TGTGCCAGTAGTAACCCCCGGCGAGGGAACACTGAAGCTTTCTTT. The gene calls are TRBV19 and TRBJ1-1; no clear D gene. V was clipped by 4 bases and J by 1 base, with 13 bases between them. This CDR3 has 15 amino acids. The germline V gene has CDR1 LNHDA and CDR2 SQIVND (reference sequence).

Written as DNA, the CDR3 is TGTGCCAGCAGTTTAAGACAGGGAACGAAGACCCAGTACTTC. Encoded protein: CASSLRQGTKTQYF. This chain uses TRBV28 with TRBJ2-5; 7 bases line up with TRBD1. Germline V gives CDR1 MDHEN, CDR2 SYDVKM. The CDR3 spans 14 residues. V lost 2 bases, J lost 6 bases, and 6 bases stayed unmatched.

This clone showed up just once. The V gene is TRBV5-4, the J gene TRBJ1-2, with 10 nucleotides matching TRBD1. From germline, CDR1 is SGHNT and CDR2 YYREEE (reference sequence). This CDR3 region has 15 residues. V gave up 5 bases and J gave up 0 bases; unmatched junction bases: 4. The chain's CDR3 is CASRNGTGANYGYTF. The CDR3 region has the DNA TGTGCCAGCAGGAATGGGACAGGGGCTAACTATGGCTACACCTTC. The entire variable domain, with the rest obtained from reference TRBV5-4 and TRBJ1-2, is as follows: ETGVTQSPTHLIKTRGQQVTLRCSSQSGHNTVSWYQQALGQGPQFIFQYYREEENGRGNFPPRFSGLQFPNYSSELNVNALELDDSALYLCASRNGTGANYGYTFGSGTRLTVV.

V is TRBV7-3 and J is TRBJ2-1; tentative D call: TRBD1 (5 bases). V shed 1 base and J shed 6 bases, with 19 bases lying between them. Germline V gene lookup returns CDR1 SGHTA and CDR2 FQGTGA. The CDR3 runs to 17 residues. The CDR3 region has the DNA TGTGCCAGCAGCTTAATTGGGGCGGCCGAAAGGGTCAATGAGCAGTTCTTC. Its translation: CASSLIGAAERVNEQFF.

CDR3 DNA: TGTGCCAGCAGCTCTGACAACTCGAACACCGGGGAGCTGTTTTTT. It yields the protein CASSSDNSNTGELFF. V is TRBV4-2 and J is TRBJ2-2; D unclear. CDR3 length equals 15 residues. Germline V lookup: CDR1 LGHNA, CDR2 YNFKEQ. Trimming pared 5 bases from V and 0 bases from J, leaving 10 bases between.

The CDR3 loop reads CASSPGGAGGYNEQFF. The DNA for the CDR3 is TGCGCCAGCAGCCCGGGGGGAGCGGGGGGCTACAATGAGCAGTTCTTC. The chain carries TRBV5-1 and TRBJ2-1, with TRBD2 matching 9 bases. The length of the CDR3 is 16 residues. Germline V CDR1 and CDR2: SGHRS, YFSETQ. After removal of 4 bases from V and 3 bases from J, the junction contained 8 bases not matched to a gene.

This clone was observed a few times. The chain uses TRBV7-3 and TRBJ2-2, with 11 nucleotides matching TRBD2. The J segment lost 6 bases and the V segment lost 4 bases, leaving 7 bases of the junction unmatched. Germline V gene lookup returns CDR1 SGHTA and CDR2 FQGTGA. The CDR3 extends over 16 amino acids. CDR3 DNA sequence: TGTGCCAGCAGCTCCCCCACTAGCGGGGGCCCCGGGGAGCTGTTTTTT. Translation gives CASSSPTSGGPGELFF.

The chain is built from TRBV7-6 and TRBJ1-3, with D possibly being TRBD1 (6 bases). CDR3 length equals 16 residues. With 1 base removed from V and 0 bases from J, the gap between germline ends came to 10 bases. Germline V lookup: CDR1 SGHVS, CDR2 FNYEAQ. The CDR3 sequence is CASSLETGFSGNTIYF. The CDR3 region has the DNA TGTGCCAGCAGCTTAGAAACAGGGTTCTCTGGAAACACCATATATTTT.

The chain is built from TRBV4-3 and TRBJ1-2; possible D gene TRBD1, 6 bases. With 4 bases removed from V and 1 base from J, the gap between germline ends came to 10 bases. This CDR3 spans 14 amino acids. Germline V gene data show CDR1 as LGHNA and CDR2 as YSLEER. The CDR3 sequence: CASSRTQGNYGYTF. The DNA for the CDR3 is TGCGCCAGCAGCCGAACACAGGGTAACTATGGCTACACCTTC.

The chain couples TRBV9 to TRBJ1-3; D is possibly TRBD1 (5 bases). From germline, CDR1 is SGDLS and CDR2 YYNGEE. The CDR3 runs 15 residues. The V gene lost 0 bases and the J gene lost 2 bases, with 9 bases spanning the gap. CDR3 in DNA: TGTGCCAGCAGCGTAGCAGGGTTACCTGGAAACACCATATATTTT. As protein: CASSVAGLPGNTIYF.

The chain links TRBV5-4 to TRBJ1-4; weak D call: TRBD1 (5 bases). Germline V gene sequence: CDR1 SGHNT, CDR2 YYREEE (reference sequence). Trimming took off 5 bases at V and 5 bases at J, with 22 bases between the two ends. The CDR3 runs to 17 residues. CDR3 in amino acids: CASSLGAGRTENEKLFF. In nucleotides, the CDR3 is TGTGCCAGCAGTCTTGGGGCAGGGCGCACGGAAAATGAAAAACTGTTTTTT.

This clone was counted a single time. The chain links TRBV5-1 to TRBJ1-1; possibly TRBD1 for D (6 bases). CDR3 size: 14 residues. Germline CDR1 is SGHRS and CDR2 is YFSETQ. V lost 2 bases and J lost 4, with 12 bases in between. CDR3 sequence reads: CASSLLQGGTEAFF. The CDR3 DNA reads TGCGCCAGCAGCTTACTACAGGGAGGCACTGAAGCTTTCTTT.

The rearrangement links TRBV4-2 to TRBJ2-7, with 10 bases matching TRBD2. Germline CDR1 and CDR2: LGHNA and YNFKEQ. The V gene end was trimmed by 5 bases and the J gene end by 4 bases; junction bases not matched to a gene: 2. The CDR3 totals 13 residues. Here the CDR3 reads CASSFSGGYEQYF. The CDR3 DNA sequence: TGTGCCAGCAGCTTTAGCGGGGGGTACGAGCAGTACTTC.

The rearrangement links TRBV6-5 to TRBJ1-1, with 7 nucleotides matching TRBD1. Unmatched junction bases numbered 7, after V lost 5 bases and J lost 1 base. Germline values: CDR1 MNHEY, CDR2 SVGAGI. The CDR3 consists of 15 residues. CDR3 loop: CASSKRQGRNTEAFF. In DNA, the CDR3 is TGTGCCAGCAGTAAACGACAGGGCCGGAACACTGAAGCTTTCTTT.

J is TRBJ2-1 and V is TRBV14, with 7 bases aligning to TRBD1. In germline, CDR1 is SGHDN, CDR2 FVKESK. V dropped 4 bases and J dropped 12; count of bases not matched to a gene: 9. This CDR3 is built from 13 residues. This CDR3 reads CASSRGQPWGQFF. For the CDR3, the DNA is TGTGCCAGCAGCCGGGGACAGCCCTGGGGGCAGTTCTTC.

The rearrangement links TRBV29-1 to TRBJ2-1; 8 bases are a match to TRBD2. The CDR3 consists of 14 residues. Germline V gene lookup returns CDR1 SQVTM and CDR2 ANQGSEA. The ends lost 4 bases at V and 6 bases at J; junction bases unmatched: 8. CDR3 DNA sequence: TGCAGCGTTGCCACGGGACTAGTAGGCAATGAGCAGTTCTTC. Protein: CSVATGLVGNEQFF.

DNA of the CDR3: TGTGCCAGCAGTTACGTGCGGGCAGATACGCAGTATTTT. Translation: CASSYVRADTQYF. This chain joins TRBV6-6 and TRBJ2-3, with D possibly matching TRBD2 (5 bases). Trimming shortened V by 2 bases and J by 4 bases, and 7 bases separated the two germline ends. This CDR3 contains 13 residues. In germline, CDR1 is MNHNY, CDR2 SVGAGI (reference sequence).